This T cell receptor beta chain emerged from a study of T cell repertoires in cytomegalovirus infection. Turning to the study itself: The authors used CMV epitopes that were HLA-C-restricted (recently identified) and HLA-B-restricted (well studied). General observations from the study: In two of eight donors, the top clonotype was HLA-C-restricted CMV-specific.

As to this clonotype: Its specificity is not known.

MiXCR was run by TCRdb on the reads, yielding one entry per CDR3 protein. This sample has about 900,000 distinct CDR3 sequences, with around a third found just once. The CDR3 sequence is 16 residues long. Germline V gene sequence: CDR1 LGHDT, CDR2 YNNKEL (reference sequence). V was trimmed by 1 base and J by 4 bases, leaving 13 bases between them. This sample comprised cultured CD8+ T cells from PBMCs, obtained from culture after CMV antigen stimulation. The TCR comes from a human donor in good health (CMV status not recorded). Some clones in this sample may be carry-over from other donors' samples. This sequence joins TRBV3-1 and TRBJ2-2; either TRBD1 or TRBD2 may fit D (5 bases each). This chain's CDR3 is CASSQAPGAGTGELFF. The DNA for the CDR3 is TGTGCCAGCAGCCAAGCCCCTGGGGCGGGCACCGGGGAGCTGTTTTTT.